Shown below are 31 T cell receptor beta chains from a single sample sequenced in a study of neurological immune-mediated disorders. Each CDR3 protein gets one entry after TCRdb re-called the 5' RACE reads with MiXCR. The table records roughly 48,000 distinct CDR3 sequences, about 12% of them present only once. Time point here: longitudinal time-point 2. The sample taken for sequencing was PBMCs. The receptors were gathered from a male donor with HTLV-1-associated myelopathy (HAM/TSP).

This clonotype was recorded many times. The chain links TRBV7-9 to TRBJ2-5; 11 nucleotides line up with TRBD1. The CDR3 consists of 19 residues. The V and J ends lost 2 bases and 1 base, in that order; junction bases with no gene match: 12. The germline CDR1 and CDR2 sequences are SEHNR and FQNEAQ (reference sequence). CDR3 region: CASSLSRTGGFLAQETQYF. The CDR3, as DNA: TGTGCCAGCAGCTTATCCCGGACAGGGGGCTTCCTCGCCCAAGAGACCCAGTACTTC.

This clonotype was detected many times. This CDR3 reads CASSRDTDRNTEAFF. The CDR3 coding sequence is TGCGCCAGCAGCCGCGATACCGACAGGAACACTGAAGCTTTCTTT. The chain is built from TRBV5-1 and TRBJ1-1; TRBD1 is a possible D gene (5 bases). The germline V and J ends were trimmed by 4 bases and 1 base, with 14 bases remaining between them. This CDR3 comprises 15 residues. Per germline, CDR1 SGHRS and CDR2 YFSETQ.

This clonotype was observed at least ten times. The V and J genes are TRBV5-1 and TRBJ2-3, with 7 bases identical to TRBD1. The trim removed 0 bases at V and 6 bases at J, leaving 4 bases unmatched. From germline, CDR1 is SGHRS and CDR2 YFSETQ. The CDR3 runs to 14 residues. The CDR3 sequence is CASSLDRGRDTQYF. The DNA of the CDR3 is TGCGCCAGCAGCTTGGATAGGGGGCGTGATACGCAGTATTTT.

This clonotype has ten or more counts. The chain joins TRBV20-1 to TRBJ1-1; tentatively, D is TRBD1 (5 bases). This CDR3 is 12 amino acids long. Looked up from germline, CDR1 is DFQATT and CDR2 is SNEGSKA (reference sequence). Between the trimmed V and J ends, which lost 5 bases and 2 bases, there was a span of 9 bases. CDR3 loop: CSAGTGNTEAFF. Here the CDR3 DNA reads TGCAGTGCTGGTACAGGAAACACTGAAGCTTTCTTT.

The V gene is TRBV11-3, the J gene TRBJ2-7; perhaps TRBD1 as D (6 bases). Germline loops: CDR1 SGHNT, CDR2 YENEEA. The CDR3 totals 11 residues. The CDR3 nucleotides are TGTACCGGCAGTACAGGGAAAGAGCAGTACTTC. Translation: CTGSTGKEQYF.

This clonotype was picked up a small number of times. CDR3 loop: CSASGQRFNQPQHF. As DNA, the CDR3 is TGCAGTGCTAGCGGGCAGAGGTTCAATCAGCCCCAGCATTTT. The chain recombines TRBV20-1 with TRBJ1-5; D ambiguous. Per germline, CDR1 DFQATT and CDR2 SNEGSKA (reference sequence). CDR3 length equals 14 residues. V was trimmed by 3 bases and J by 3 bases, leaving 12 bases between them.

This clonotype was found many times. This rearrangement joins TRBV5-1 to TRBJ1-2; D not certain. Germline values: CDR1 SGHRS, CDR2 YFSETQ. V dropped 6 bases and J dropped 4 bases, with 13 bases sitting between them. CDR3 size: 13 residues. The CDR3 sequence is CASTQIEGYGYTF. The CDR3 DNA is TGCGCCAGCACCCAGATTGAGGGCTATGGCTACACCTTC.

This clonotype was counted ten times or more. The J gene is TRBJ2-1, the V gene TRBV4-3; TRBD1 matches 12 bases. In germline, CDR1 is LGHNA, CDR2 YSLEER. Trimming removed 3 bases from V and 6 bases from J; junction bases left unmatched: 6. The CDR3 length is 16 residues. The CDR3 DNA follows: TGCGCCAGCAGCCAGACGGGACAGGGGGCGGGCAATGAGCAGTTCTTC. Amino acid sequence: CASSQTGQGAGNEQFF.

This clonotype was observed at least ten times. CDR3 in amino acids: CASSDEGVYTEAFF. CDR3 in DNA: TGCGCCAGCAGCGACGAAGGGGTGTACACTGAAGCTTTCTTT. This sequence joins TRBV5-1 and TRBJ1-1; perhaps TRBD1 as D (5 bases). This CDR3 comprises 14 residues. V lost 4 bases to trimming and J lost 3 bases, with 13 bases between them. Germline CDR1 SGHRS, CDR2 YFSETQ.

As concerns this clonotype: This may stem from a read error, because a much larger clone lies one nucleotide away. CDR3 sequence: CASSTARQDRKLFF. CDR3 nucleotide sequence: TGTGCCAGCAGCACCGCACGACAGGACCGAAAACTGTTTTTT. This sequence joins TRBV7-2 and TRBJ1-4; weak D call: TRBD1 (6 bases). The V end was cut by 5 bases, the J end by 10 bases, with 17 bases between. This CDR3 has 14 amino acids. Germline V gives CDR1 SGHTA, CDR2 FQGNSA.

This clonotype came up many times. The rearrangement links TRBV5-1 to TRBJ1-1; TRBD1 agrees at 7 bases. V shed 1 base, J shed 5 bases, and the junction held 2 bases outside the gene matches. Germline CDR1 is SGHRS and CDR2 is YFSETQ. The CDR3 is made up of 13 amino acids. CDR3: CASSLSQGTEAFF. CDR3 DNA sequence: TGCGCCAGCAGCTTGTCACAGGGGACTGAAGCTTTCTTT.

This clonotype occurred many times. The chain recombines TRBV27 with TRBJ1-5; D gene ambiguous. Between the trimmed V and J ends, which lost 6 bases and 3 bases, there was a span of 12 bases. CDR1 is MNHEY and CDR2 is SMNVEV in the germline V gene (reference sequence). CDR3 length: 14 amino acids. CDR3 nucleotide sequence: TGTGCCAGCAGAACTACAGTGCTCAATCAGCCCCAGCATTTT. Protein sequence: CASRTTVLNQPQHF.

This clonotype was picked up many times. The chain uses TRBV5-1 and TRBJ1-3, with a tentative D call TRBD1 (5 bases). CDR1 SGHRS and CDR2 YFSETQ come from the germline V gene. The V and J ends lost 0 bases and 4 bases respectively, with 8 bases between them. The CDR3 contains 14 residues. The CDR3 bases are TGCGCCAGCAGCTTGGCAGGGACCGGAAACACCATATATTTT. It codes for CASSLAGTGNTIYF.

CDR3 amino acids: CSASLDSNGETQYF. CDR3 nucleotides: TGCAGTGCTAGCTTGGACAGCAACGGGGAGACCCAGTACTTC. The rearrangement joins TRBV20-1 to TRBJ2-5; maybe TRBD1 (6 bases). The CDR3 covers 14 residues. The V gene lost 3 bases and the J gene lost 5 bases, with 16 bases spanning the gap. Germline-derived CDR1 and CDR2 are DFQATT and SNEGSKA (reference sequence).

This clonotype was recorded at least ten times. Here the CDR3 DNA reads TGCAGTGCTAGAGCCCGATTACAGGGTGAGCAGTTCTTC. Residues: CSARARLQGEQFF. The J gene is TRBJ2-1, the V gene TRBV20-1; tentative D call: TRBD1 (6 bases). Looked up from germline, CDR1 is DFQATT and CDR2 is SNEGSKA (reference sequence). The CDR3 sequence is 13 residues long. Trimming took 1 base from V and 9 from J, leaving 13 bases between them.

This clonotype was observed at least ten times. The chain joins TRBV7-6 to TRBJ2-1, with unresolved D. Germline CDR1 is SGHVS and CDR2 is FNYEAQ. Trimming took off 5 bases at V and 0 bases at J, with 11 bases between the two ends. The CDR3 is 15 residues long. CDR3 residues: CASSPSEISYNEQFF. CDR3 in DNA: TGTGCCAGCAGCCCGAGCGAGATCTCCTACAATGAGCAGTTCTTC.

This clonotype appeared many times. This sequence joins TRBV18 and TRBJ2-1; TRBD1 aligns across 7 bases. This CDR3 has 15 residues. V lost 7 bases, J lost 4 bases, and 10 bases stayed unmatched. CDR1 and CDR2 (germline): KGHSH, LQKENI. The CDR3 DNA reads TGTGCCAGCTTGAGGGGGACAGAAGATTACAATGAGCAGTTCTTC. Its protein product is CASLRGTEDYNEQFF.

This clonotype was observed at least ten times. The gene calls are TRBV10-3 and TRBJ2-7; TRBD2 is a possible D gene (7 bases). The CDR3 contains 16 residues. V lost 0 bases, J lost 7 bases, and 19 bases lay in between. Germline CDR1 is ENHRY and CDR2 is SYGVKD. The CDR3 region is CAISESDKGGAWEQYF. CDR3 DNA sequence: TGTGCCATCAGTGAGTCGGACAAGGGGGGGGCTTGGGAGCAGTACTTC.

This clonotype was found many times. This sequence joins TRBV20-1 and TRBJ2-4; the match to TRBD1 covers 8 bases. The CDR3 has 13 residues. Trimming cost V 2 bases and J 10 bases; bases outside gene matches: 7. Per germline, CDR1 DFQATT and CDR2 SNEGSKA (reference sequence). CDR3 residues: CSARRQGAGIQYF. Written as DNA, the CDR3 is TGCAGTGCTAGAAGGCAGGGGGCTGGGATTCAGTACTTC.

This clonotype has at least ten counts. The CDR3 DNA reads TGTGCCAGCAGCTCGTTCCGGGACGCCGAGCAGTACTTC. Amino acid sequence: CASSSFRDAEQYF. This chain connects TRBV5-5 to TRBJ2-7; D could derive from TRBD1 or TRBD2 (5 bases each). Trimming shortened V by 3 bases and J by 6 bases, and 13 bases separated the two germline ends. CDR1 SGHKS and CDR2 YYEKEE come from the germline V gene (reference sequence). This CDR3 is 13 amino acids long.

The chain employs TRBV18 and TRBJ1-1; D uncertain. Trimming took off 3 bases at V and 0 bases at J, with 14 bases between the two ends. This CDR3 is 16 amino acids long. Germline loops: CDR1 KGHSH, CDR2 LQKENI. As DNA, the CDR3 is TGTGCCAGCTCACCCATGGGCCTAACTATGAACACTGAAGCTTTCTTT. Its protein product is CASSPMGLTMNTEAFF. The full variable domain, with the rest looked up from reference TRBV18 and TRBJ1-1, is NAGVMQNPRHLVRRRGQEARLRCSPMKGHSHVYWYRQLPEEGLKFMVYLQKENIIDESGMPKERFSAEFPKEGPSILRIQQVVRGDSAAYFCASSPMGLTMNTEAFFGQGTRLTVV.

This clonotype was seen at least ten times. The chain joins TRBV9 to TRBJ2-2; possible D gene TRBD2, 6 bases. This CDR3 contains 15 residues. Germline V gene data show CDR1 as SGDLS and CDR2 as YYNGEE. V shed 0 bases and J shed 5 bases, with 11 bases lying between them. CDR3 sequence reads: CASSVVAGRTGELFF. Here the CDR3 DNA reads TGTGCCAGCAGCGTAGTGGCGGGGAGGACCGGGGAGCTGTTTTTT.

This clonotype was seen many times. The genes are TRBV9 and TRBJ1-3, with unresolved D. The germline gives CDR1 SGDLS, CDR2 YYNGEE. Trimming took off 1 base at V and 4 bases at J, with 12 bases between the two ends. The CDR3 has 15 amino acids. The CDR3 sequence: CASSVSGNAGNTIYF. The CDR3 region has the DNA TGTGCCAGCAGCGTATCCGGGAACGCCGGAAACACCATATATTTT. The entire variable domain, with the rest obtained from reference TRBV9 and TRBJ1-3, is as follows: DSGVTQTPKHLITATGQRVTLRCSPRSGDLSVYWYQQSLDQGLQFLIQYYNGEERAKGNILERFSAQQFPDLHSELNLSSLELGDSALYFCASSVSGNAGNTIYFGEGSWLTVV.

About this clonotype: Since a much larger clone is just one base distant, this may be a read error. The rearrangement joins TRBV7-2 to TRBJ2-3, with no clear D. Germline-derived CDR1 and CDR2 are SGHTA and FQGNSA. The ends were cut back, 5 bases at V and 1 base at J, with 13 bases in the middle. The length of the CDR3 is 15 residues. CDR3: CASSVLIGGTDTQYF. Here the CDR3 DNA reads TGTGCCAGCAGCGTCCTGATAGGTGGCACAGATACGCAGTATTTT.

This clonotype came up many times. The rearrangement uses TRBV12-3 or TRBV12-4 and TRBJ2-5, with 9 nucleotides matching TRBD1. This CDR3 has 14 amino acids. V was clipped by 5 bases and J by 2 bases; unmatched bases: 3. CDR3 bases: TGTGCCAGCAGTCCGGGACAGGGACAAGAGACCCAGTACTTC. Its translation: CASSPGQGQETQYF.

The sample holds many counts of this clonotype. This chain joins TRBV20-1 and TRBJ2-3, with D perhaps given as TRBD1 or TRBD2 (5 bases each). The ends were cut back, 6 bases at V and 9 bases at J, with 13 bases in the middle. Germline V gene sequence: CDR1 DFQATT, CDR2 SNEGSKA (reference sequence). The CDR3 contains 11 residues. The CDR3 DNA is TGCAGTGCCAGGACATCGGGGACGCAGTATTTT. It codes for CSARTSGTQYF.

This clonotype was observed at least ten times. J is TRBJ1-3 and V is TRBV5-1, with D possibly matching TRBD1 (6 bases). The germline CDR1 and CDR2 sequences are SGHRS and YFSETQ. The length of the CDR3 is 16 residues. Between the trimmed V and J ends, which lost 0 bases and 0 bases, there was a span of 10 bases. The CDR3 DNA reads TGCGCCAGCAGCTTGGAGGGGGACCCCTCTGGAAACACCATATATTTT. Translation gives CASSLEGDPSGNTIYF. Full variable domain (remainder filled in from reference TRBV5-1 and TRBJ1-3): KAGVTQTPRYLIKTRGQQVTLSCSPISGHRSVSWYQQTPGQGLQFLFEYFSETQRNKGNFPGRFSGRQFSNSRSEMNVSTLELGDSALYLCASSLEGDPSGNTIYFGEGSWLTVV.

In its sample, this clonotype was seen many times. The chain has TRBV28 and TRBJ1-2; D not certain. CDR1 and CDR2 from the germline V gene are MDHEN and SYDVKM. The CDR3 runs 13 residues. The V and J ends lost 6 bases and 4 bases respectively, with 12 bases between them. CDR3 DNA: TGTGCCAGCAGCCCGAACGGACCCTATGGCTACACCTTC. It is translated as CASSPNGPYGYTF.

This clonotype was observed a single time. A junction boundary mismatches the germline segment, possibly from a read error. The V and J genes are TRBV9 and TRBJ1-2; D possibly corresponds to TRBD1 (6 bases). Germline-derived CDR1 and CDR2 are SGDLS and YYNGEE. The CDR3 loop spans 17 amino acids. As DNA, the CDR3 is TGTGCCAGCAGCGTAGCGGTCTGGGCAGGGGCGGGGTATGTCTACACCTTC. Protein product: CASSVAVWAGAGYVYTF.

This clonotype has a count of ten or more. V usage is TRBV11-3 and J usage is TRBJ2-7; D is undetermined. Germline V gene lookup returns CDR1 SGHNT and CDR2 YENEEA. This CDR3 contains 12 residues. V lost 4 bases, J lost 4 bases, and 8 bases lay in between. CDR3 region: CASSYNSYEQYF. DNA of the CDR3: TGTGCCAGCAGCTATAACTCTTACGAGCAGTACTTC.

This clonotype was seen repeatedly, ten times or more. The V and J genes are TRBV12-3 or TRBV12-4 and TRBJ2-1, with D tentatively TRBD2 (5 bases). The CDR3 is made up of 16 amino acids. V lost 6 bases and J lost 0, with 15 bases in between. The CDR3 sequence is CASSLLSGSSYNEQFF. The DNA of the CDR3 is TGTGCCAGCAGCCTACTTTCGGGGAGCTCCTACAATGAGCAGTTCTTC.